A selection of T cell receptor beta chains follows, all from one sample in a study of identifying expanded T cells in peripheral blood. Data came from immunoSEQ multiplex PCR; TCRdb stores just in-frame clones and leaves some out. The top ten hold 7.5% to 9.5% of the sample, which has 110,000 or so clones, less than 90% seen once. Sequenced input: blood. The receptor source for this set is a person aged 18 to 70 in good health. Both conserved end residues are part of each CDR3. Fields, in order: CDR3 DNA, CDR3 protein, D gene, J gene, clone size, V gene. D genes are given only for firm matches. Not all rows give a size; the values are once, few, many and, for expanded clones, a class.

TGTGCCAGCAGCTTTTCCGTCCAGTACAATGAGCAGTTCTTC CASSFSVQYNEQFF - TRBJ2-1 once TRBV5-6
TGTGCCAGTAGTATTAGTGGGACAGCCAATGAGCAGTTCTTC CASSISGTANEQFF TRBD1 TRBJ2-1 - TRBV19
TGCAGCGTTGCTAGAGGACAATACGAGCAGTACTTC CSVARGQYEQYF - TRBJ2-7 - TRBV29-1
TGTGCCAGCAGTTACTCGAAAGGCGAGCAGTACTTC CASSYSKGEQYF - TRBJ2-7 - TRBV6-6
TGTGCCAGCAGCCCCCGAGGACCGAGCTCCTACAATGAGCAGTTCTTC CASSPRGPSSYNEQFF - TRBJ2-1 once TRBV9
TGTGCCAGCTCCGGCGGTACCTACGAGCAGTACTTC CASSGGTYEQYF - TRBJ2-7 - TRBV19
TGTGCCAGCAGTTGGGTAGCGGGAGTGTTAAGTACCGGGGAGCTGTTTTTT CASSWVAGVLSTGELFF TRBD2 TRBJ2-2 - TRBV27
TGCGCCAGCAGCGCAGGACAGGGCGGGACTGAAGCTTTCTTT CASSAGQGGTEAFF TRBD1 TRBJ1-1 - TRBV5-1
TGTGCCAGCAGCTTGGACGGGGAATCCACCCCGGGCGGCTACACCTTC CASSLDGESTPGGYTF - TRBJ1-2 - TRBV5-4
TGTGCCATCGGGGGGGGCGGAATGTCCTACGAGCAGTACTTC CAIGGGGMSYEQYF TRBD2 TRBJ2-7 - TRBV7-2
TGTGCCAGCAGTCCACAAATCGGACAGACGAACACTGAAGCTTTCTTT CASSPQIGQTNTEAFF - TRBJ1-1 - TRBV7-6
TGTGCCAGCACCCCGGCAGCTGGAAACACCATATATTTT CASTPAAGNTIYF - TRBJ1-3 - TRBV27
TGTGCCAGCTCGTCGAGGGGCAGGGAGTACGAGCAGTACTTC CASSSRGREYEQYF - TRBJ2-7 - TRBV18
TGTGCCTCAGAAGGGGGCCACAATCAGCCCCAGCATTTT CASEGGHNQPQHF TRBD1 TRBJ1-5 - TRBV10-3
TGTGCCAGCACCCCCGGGCGGGAAGAGACCCAGTACTTC CASTPGREETQYF - TRBJ2-5 - TRBV9
TGCGCCAGCAGCTCAGGACAGGCGAACACCGGGGAGCTGTTTTTT CASSSGQANTGELFF TRBD1 TRBJ2-2 - TRBV5-1
TGCGCCAGCAGCGCCGAGCAGGGTGTGCAGTACTTC CASSAEQGVQYF - TRBJ2-7 - TRBV5-1
TGTGCCAGCAGTGACGGGGGCATCGCAGATACGCAGTATTTT CASSDGGIADTQYF - TRBJ2-3 - TRBV2
TGTGCCAGCAGCTTAGCGGGTCTAGCTGTCGATGAGCAGTTCTTC CASSLAGLAVDEQFF - TRBJ2-1 - TRBV7-9
TGTGCCAGCAGTTCTGGTCCTAGCGGGGGTGGTGATACGCAGTATTTT CASSSGPSGGGDTQYF TRBD2 TRBJ2-3 - TRBV7-3
TGTGCCAGCAGCTTAATTGGTATGATCTACGAGCAGTACTTC CASSLIGMIYEQYF - TRBJ2-7 - TRBV7-2
TGTGCCAGCAGCCCTGGACCCAACCTGGGGTACGAGCAGTACTTC CASSPGPNLGYEQYF - TRBJ2-7 few TRBV7-2
TGCGCCAGCAGCTACTACAGGGTGGAGACTGAAGCTTTCTTT CASSYYRVETEAFF - TRBJ1-1 - TRBV5-1
TGTGCCAGCAGTGAATCTAGGGTCGATGAGCAGTTCTTC CASSESRVDEQFF - TRBJ2-1 once TRBV6-1
TGTGCCTGGAGTGGAGGGGCTGGTCGCAATCAGCCCCAGCATTTT CAWSGGAGRNQPQHF - TRBJ1-5 - TRBV30
TGTGCCAGCAGCCCAAACTGGCGACCTAGGACTAGCGGGAGCTCCTACAATGAGCAGTTCTTC CASSPNWRPRTSGSSYNEQFF TRBD2 TRBJ2-1 few TRBV28
TGTGCCAGCATCAGGGGAGTGGACAATGAGCAGTTCTTC CASIRGVDNEQFF - TRBJ2-1 - TRBV2
TGTGCCAGCAGCACATATGGAGCGGCCAAAAACATTCAGTACTTC CASSTYGAAKNIQYF - TRBJ2-4 - TRBV5-4
TGTGCCAGCAGTGAAGTGGGCCAGGGAGAGACCCAGTACTTC CASSEVGQGETQYF - TRBJ2-5 - TRBV6-1
TGTGCCAGCAGTCGGACTTCCTACAATGAGCAGTTCTTC CASSRTSYNEQFF - TRBJ2-1 - TRBV28
TGTGCCAGCTCACCACCGAGGGACACCGGGGAGCTGTTTTTT CASSPPRDTGELFF - TRBJ2-2 - TRBV18
TGTGCCAGCAGCACCTTTCGAGGAGGGGACACTGAAGCTTTCTTT CASSTFRGGDTEAFF - TRBJ1-1 - TRBV5-8